This entry lists 24 T cell receptor beta chains sequenced from one sample in a study of human T cells and chemical hapten exposure. TCRdb reprocessed the RACE reads with MiXCR, giving one entry per CDR3 protein. The data show 300,000 to 350,000 distinct CDR3 sequences, around 7% seen once. As for time point: patch test 1, 2 weeks after DPC sensitization. Treatment of the sample: therapeutic diphenylcyclopropenone sensitization with weekly scalp DPC. This material consisted of whole blood, taken in connection with sensitization to the hapten diphenylcyclopropenone (DPC). The receptor set was obtained from a woman under 30 with alopecia areata. Some clones in this sample may be carry-over from other donors' samples.

In this sample, this clonotype turned up many times. The chain recombines TRBV5-5 with TRBJ2-7; 8 bases agree with TRBD1. The germline V gene encodes CDR1 SGHKS and CDR2 YYEKEE (reference sequence). J was trimmed by 5 bases and V by 6 bases; bases with no gene match: 13. The CDR3 spans 15 residues. The CDR3 is CASIITGGMVHEQYF. The CDR3 DNA reads as TGTGCCAGCATTATAACAGGGGGTATGGTCCACGAGCAGTACTTC.

This clonotype has at least ten counts. The chain uses TRBV6-5 and TRBJ1-6; D not resolved. Per germline, CDR1 MNHEY and CDR2 SVGAGI. This CDR3 contains 12 residues. The germline V and J ends were trimmed by 6 bases and 8 bases, with 8 bases remaining between them. The DNA for the CDR3 is TGTGCCAGCAGCGTCGGACATTCACCCCTCCACTTT. Amino acid sequence: CASSVGHSPLHF.

This clonotype has a handful of counts. This chain links TRBV29-1 with TRBJ2-1; D ambiguous. Germline CDR1 reads SQVTM; CDR2 reads ANQGSEA. V was cut by 0 bases and J by 8 bases, with 14 bases left in between. The CDR3 extends over 14 amino acids. Written as DNA, the CDR3 is TGCAGCGTTGAAGATCGAGAACGGGTCCATGAGCAGTTCTTC. Translating gives CSVEDRERVHEQFF.

The V gene is TRBV4-3, the J gene TRBJ1-2; tentative D call: TRBD1 (5 bases). CDR1 is LGHNA, CDR2 YSLEER, per germline. V dropped 4 bases and J dropped 4 bases, with 19 bases sitting between them. This CDR3 has 16 residues. The CDR3 is CASSPPSHWGFYGYTF. The DNA for the CDR3 is TGCGCCAGCAGCCCCCCGAGCCACTGGGGGTTCTATGGCTACACCTTC.

This clonotype was seen many times. V gene TRBV7-9 combines with J gene TRBJ2-1; no clear D. The CDR3 consists of 15 residues. Germline CDR1 reads SEHNR; CDR2 reads FQNEAQ (reference sequence). Trimming removed 7 bases at V and 9 bases at J, with 22 bases between. CDR3 amino acids: CASIDMGRSAGEQFF. The CDR3 nucleotides are TGTGCCAGCATTGACATGGGCCGTAGTGCTGGTGAGCAGTTCTTC.

This clonotype was picked up a small number of times. The CDR3 DNA reads as TGTGCCAGCAGCCCCCTACAGGTATCTAGCACAGATACGCAGTATTTT. Encoded protein: CASSPLQVSSTDTQYF. This chain links TRBV7-9 with TRBJ2-3; D may be TRBD1 (5 bases). Germline loops: CDR1 SEHNR, CDR2 FQNEAQ (reference sequence). The CDR3 contains 16 residues. The V gene lost 5 bases and the J gene lost 0 bases, with 15 bases spanning the gap.

The chain couples TRBV7-6 to TRBJ2-2; 8 bases match TRBD1. The CDR3 covers 17 residues. CDR1 and CDR2 (germline): SGHVS, FNYEAQ. The J segment lost 6 bases and the V segment lost 1 base, leaving 10 bases of the junction unmatched. The CDR3 nucleotides read TGTGCCAGCAGCTTAGTAGGGTCAGGGGGCGAGTCCGGGGAGCTGTTTTTT. Protein sequence: CASSLVGSGGESGELFF.

V gene TRBV21-1 combines with J gene TRBJ2-1; TRBD1 is taken as the D call from the table, unchecked against the DNA. TRBV21-1 is a pseudogene locus. CDR3 length: 19 residues. The CDR3 DNA is TGTGCCAGCAGCAAAGCGGCCTGGGACAGCCTGAGCTCCTACAATGAGCAGTTCTTC. The encoded protein is CASSKAAWDSLSSYNEQFF.

This clonotype was found a few times. V and J are TRBV12-3 or TRBV12-4 and TRBJ1-6; tentatively, D is TRBD1 (5 bases). The CDR3 totals 14 residues. Trimming cost V 7 bases and J 11 bases, with 18 bases left between them. As DNA, the CDR3 is TGTGCCAGCACCCCTTCTGGGGAAGGGGCACCCCTCCACTTT. It specifies CASTPSGEGAPLHF.

This clonotype was observed at least ten times. The V gene is TRBV6-5, the J gene TRBJ1-1, with a possible D match to TRBD1 (5 bases). V shed 11 bases and J shed 3 bases, with 13 bases lying between them. Germline CDR1 reads MNHEY; CDR2 reads SVGAGI. This CDR3 has 12 amino acids. CDR3 in amino acids: CASKRGDTEAFF. The CDR3 DNA is TGTGCCTCGAAGAGGGGTGACACTGAAGCTTTCTTT.

This clonotype has ten or more counts. This chain uses TRBV12-3 or TRBV12-4 with TRBJ1-1, with 7 bases lining up with TRBD1. This CDR3 comprises 13 residues. The V gene end was trimmed by 5 bases and the J gene end by 8 bases; junction bases not matched to a gene: 8. For the CDR3, the DNA is TGTGCCAGCAGTCGTAGGGGGCGGTTGGAAGCTTTCTTT. Translation: CASSRRGRLEAFF.

This clonotype appeared a few times. The V gene is TRBV12-3 or TRBV12-4, the J gene TRBJ1-1; maybe TRBD1 (6 bases). Trimming stripped 3 bases from V and 3 bases from J, with 8 bases between. CDR3 length equals 13 residues. The CDR3 DNA sequence: TGTGCCAGCAGTTTTGGACAGTACACTGAAGCTTTCTTT. It specifies CASSFGQYTEAFF.

This clonotype was detected many times. The chain links TRBV11-2 to TRBJ2-3, with TRBD2 identical over 8 bases. The CDR3 length is 15 residues. The ends lost 2 bases at V and 5 bases at J; junction bases unmatched: 6. Per germline, CDR1 SGHAT and CDR2 FQNNGV. Here the CDR3 DNA reads TGTGCCAGCAGCTTATTAAGTAGCGGGGTAGATACGCAGTATTTT. This encodes CASSLLSSGVDTQYF.

The gene calls are TRBV7-8 and TRBJ1-6, with D hard to call. V lost 4 bases and J 11 bases, leaving 12 bases between the germline ends. There are 13 residues in the CDR3. In germline, CDR1 is SGHVS, CDR2 FQNEAQ. The CDR3 nucleotides read TGTGCCAGCAGCTCGACCCTAGCCCCACCCCTCCACTTT. It encodes CASSSTLAPPLHF. Full variable domain (outside the CDR3, taken from reference TRBV7-8 and TRBJ1-6): GAGVSQSPRYKVAKRGQDVALRCDPISGHVSLFWYQQALGQGPEFLTYFQNEAQLDKSGLPSDRFFAERPEGSVSTLKIQRTQQEDSAVYLCASSSTLAPPLHFGNGTRLTVT.

The chain combines TRBV6-2 or TRBV6-3 with TRBJ2-1; D is possibly TRBD2 (5 bases). Trimming took off 2 bases at V and 15 bases at J, with 14 bases between the two ends. CDR1 and CDR2 (germline): MNHEY, SVGEGT. This CDR3 is built from 12 residues. The CDR3 sequence: CASSYEGRERFF. The DNA for the CDR3 is TGTGCCAGCAGTTACGAGGGTAGAGAACGGTTCTTC.

Ten or more counts support this clonotype. The chain couples TRBV29-1 to TRBJ2-6; D is uncertain. The germline gives CDR1 SQVTM, CDR2 ANQGSEA. V was trimmed by 8 bases and J by 4 bases, leaving 9 bases between them. The CDR3 consists of 12 residues. In nucleotides, the CDR3 is TGCAGCTTCAACTCGGGGGCCAACGTCCTGACTTTC. The encoded protein is CSFNSGANVLTF.

The chain is built from TRBV6-2 or TRBV6-3 and TRBJ2-3; tentatively, D is TRBD1 (6 bases). Looked up from germline, CDR1 is MNHEY and CDR2 is SVGEGT. This CDR3 comprises 14 residues. Trimming cost V 6 bases and J 2 bases, with 12 bases left between them. The CDR3 bases are TGTGCCAGCAGAGGACAGTCTATCACAGATACGCAGTATTTT. This encodes CASRGQSITDTQYF.

This clonotype was seen many times. The rearrangement links TRBV12-5 to TRBJ1-1; 7 bases align to TRBD1. V was pared by 1 base and J by 4 bases, with 9 bases of the junction left unmatched. The CDR3 totals 16 residues. Germline lookup yields CDR1 LGHNT and CDR2 FRNRAP. The DNA of the CDR3 is TGTGCTAGTGGTTTGGCGAAGCAGGGGGGGGGCACTGAAGCTTTCTTT. It specifies CASGLAKQGGGTEAFF.

This clonotype was seen only a few times. The rearrangement uses TRBV27 and TRBJ2-3; 12 nucleotides match TRBD2. Germline V gene data show CDR1 as MNHEY and CDR2 as SMNVEV (reference sequence). The CDR3 is 17 amino acids. V trimming: 5 bases; J trimming: 6 bases; junction bases outside the gene matches: 12. This chain's CDR3 is CASSLAGGLILGDTQYF. The CDR3, as DNA: TGTGCCAGCAGTCTAGCGGGGGGGCTAATATTGGGCGATACGCAGTATTTT.

This clonotype was seen more than once but under ten times. The chain has TRBV12-3 or TRBV12-4 and TRBJ1-3, with unresolved D. The V end was cut by 2 bases, the J end by 1 base, with 9 bases between. The CDR3 has 15 amino acids. The DNA of the CDR3 is TGTGCCAGCAGTTTACGACTCGAGTCTGGAAACACCATATATTTT. This encodes CASSLRLESGNTIYF.

This clonotype was recorded many times. The rearrangement joins TRBV18 to TRBJ2-7; 12 nucleotides align to TRBD2. Trimming removed 3 bases from V and 6 bases from J; junction bases left unmatched: 9. The CDR3 runs to 16 residues. The germline V gene has CDR1 KGHSH and CDR2 LQKENI. CDR3 sequence reads: CASSPPGTSGRGEQYF. The CDR3 DNA follows: TGTGCCAGCTCACCCCCCGGGACTAGCGGGCGGGGCGAGCAGTACTTC.

This clonotype was counted between two and nine times. The chain carries TRBV20-1 and TRBJ2-6; D is uncertain. In germline, CDR1 is DFQATT, CDR2 SNEGSKA (reference sequence). V was trimmed by 5 bases and J by 2 bases, leaving 7 bases between them. The length of the CDR3 is 13 residues. This chain's CDR3 is CSAVRAGANVLTF. The CDR3 DNA reads TGCAGTGCTGTACGGGCTGGGGCCAACGTCCTGACTTTC.

This chain links TRBV6-5 with TRBJ2-6; unclear D gene. Germline-derived CDR1 and CDR2 are MNHEY and SVGAGI. The CDR3 has 13 residues. The ends were cut back, 2 bases at V and 7 bases at J, with 6 bases in the middle. DNA of the CDR3: TGTGCCAGCAGTTACGACGGAGCCAACGTCCTGACTTTC. Translating it yields CASSYDGANVLTF.

The sample holds a few counts of this clonotype. The CDR3 DNA reads as TGTGCCAGCAGCTTCGGACAGGGCGAAATTTCAGAGACCCAGTACTTC. Translated, it gives CASSFGQGEISETQYF. This sequence joins TRBV7-2 and TRBJ2-5; TRBD1 matches 8 bases. Trimming cost V 3 bases and J 4 bases; bases outside gene matches: 10. Germline V gene lookup returns CDR1 SGHTA and CDR2 FQGNSA. The CDR3 spans 16 residues.